This T cell receptor (beta chain) was obtained from a study of blood T cell repertoires in COVID-19. Study context: Acute and convalescent COVID-19 samples came from the United States, Italy and Spain.

Source study methods: Amplification of reference gene primers was used by the study to estimate nucleated cell counts. Profiling relied on immunoSEQ multiplex PCR, and the TCRdb table lists in-frame clones only, not all of them. V and J calls and clone size come straight from that table; D and trimming were deduced from the DNA. The sample has over 100,000 clones; 81% are singletons. This CDR3 is built from 16 residues. V was pared by 4 bases and J by 4 bases, with 9 bases of the junction left unmatched. The germline V gene encodes CDR1 SGHRS and CDR2 YFSETQ. This chain joins TRBV5-1 and TRBJ2-2, with 8 bases lining up with TRBD2. The sequenced sample was peripheral blood. The receptor was isolated from a woman between 55 and 75 years old with active or convalescent COVID-19. Written as DNA, the CDR3 is TGCGCCAGCAGCATATCGATAGCGGGACGCACCGGGGAGCTGTTTTTT. Amino acid sequence: CASSISIAGRTGELFF.